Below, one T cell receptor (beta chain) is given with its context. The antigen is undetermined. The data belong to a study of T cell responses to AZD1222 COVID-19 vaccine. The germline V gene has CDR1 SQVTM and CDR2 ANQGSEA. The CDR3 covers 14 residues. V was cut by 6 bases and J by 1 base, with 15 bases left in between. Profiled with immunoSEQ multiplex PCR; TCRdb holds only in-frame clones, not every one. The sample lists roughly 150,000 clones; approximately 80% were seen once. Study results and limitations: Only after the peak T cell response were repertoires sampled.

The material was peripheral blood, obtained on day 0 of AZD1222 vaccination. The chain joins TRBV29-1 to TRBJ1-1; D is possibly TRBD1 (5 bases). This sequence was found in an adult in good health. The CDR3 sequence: CSVAHRDGNTEAFF. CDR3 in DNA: TGCAGCGTCGCCCATAGGGACGGGAACACTGAAGCTTTCTTT. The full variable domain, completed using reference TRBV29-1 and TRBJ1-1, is SAVISQKPSRDICQRGTSLTIQCQVDSQVTMMFWYRQQPGQSLTLIATANQGSEATYESGFVIDKFPISRPNLTFSTLTVSNMSPEDSSIYLCSVAHRDGNTEAFFGQGTRLTVV.